What follows are 5 T cell receptor beta chains derived from one specimen sequenced in a study of T cell responses to AZD1222 COVID-19 vaccine. Data came from immunoSEQ multiplex PCR; TCRdb stores just in-frame clones and leaves some out. Of over 130,000 clones in the sample, roughly 89% are singletons; the top ten hold 6.5% to 8%. The sequences come from peripheral blood, collected 28 days after the second dose of the MenACWY control vaccine. Source of these receptors: an adult who received the MenACWY meningococcal vaccine as a control.

With respect to this clone: Other DNA variants within this sample encode the same CDR3. This rearrangement joins TRBV9 to TRBJ2-3; D is uncertain. Germline-derived CDR1 and CDR2 are SGDLS and YYNGEE. Trimming left V 0 bases short and J 1 base short, with 6 bases between. There are 14 residues in the CDR3. This chain's CDR3 is CASSVGRGTDTQYF. CDR3 bases: TGTGCCAGCAGCGTAGGACGGGGCACAGATACGCAGTATTTT. Drawing the rest from reference TRBV9 and TRBJ2-3, the complete variable domain is DSGVTQTPKHLITATGQRVTLRCSPRSGDLSVYWYQQSLDQGLQFLIQYYNGEERAKGNILERFSAQQFPDLHSELNLSSLELGDSALYFCASSVGRGTDTQYFGPGTRLTVL.

The V gene is TRBV6-2 or TRBV6-3, the J gene TRBJ1-5, with D possibly matching TRBD1 (5 bases). This CDR3 has 14 residues. The V and J ends lost 3 bases and 7 bases respectively, with 13 bases between them. Germline CDR1 MNHEY, CDR2 SVGEGT. CDR3 sequence (DNA): TGTGCCAGCAGTTATGACGGGGGTGGACAGCCCCAGCATTTT. It translates to CASSYDGGGQPQHF.

The chain joins TRBV7-9 to TRBJ2-7; TRBD1 is a possible D gene (6 bases). Germline CDR1 is SEHNR and CDR2 is FQNEAQ (reference sequence). The CDR3 spans 16 residues. The germline V and J ends were trimmed by 2 bases and 7 bases, with 21 bases remaining between them. The CDR3 bases are TGTGCCAGCAGCTTACAGGGGCGGGTGTTCACCGGGGAGCAGTACTTC. Protein sequence: CASSLQGRVFTGEQYF.

The rearrangement links TRBV6-6 to TRBJ2-2; D ambiguous. This CDR3 is 13 amino acids long. Germline V gene data show CDR1 as MNHNY and CDR2 as SVGAGI (reference sequence). Trimming shortened V by 0 bases and J by 2 bases, and 1 base separated the two germline ends. Here the CDR3 reads CASSYSNTGELFF. The CDR3 bases are TGTGCCAGCAGTTACTCTAACACCGGGGAGCTGTTTTTT.

This clone turned up a few times. The chain links TRBV4-3 to TRBJ1-5, with D perhaps matching TRBD1 (5 bases). The CDR3 is 14 residues long. V was shortened by 5 bases and J by 5 bases, with 13 bases between the two germline ends. Germline V gives CDR1 LGHNA, CDR2 YSLEER. CDR3 in DNA: TGCGCCAGCAGCTACGGGACCCTGCATCAGCCCCAGCATTTT. It codes for CASSYGTLHQPQHF.